This section outlines one T cell receptor (beta chain) sequence together with its context. This specimen comes from a study of blood T cell repertoires in COVID-19. Assay: immunoSEQ multiplex PCR; the TCRdb copy retains only in-frame clones and omits some. The sample yields some 130,000 clones, roughly 91% seen once. Sequencing was carried out using peripheral blood. This sequence was found in a man between 60 and 75 years old with COVID-19, enrolled during active disease.

CDR3 in DNA: TGTGCCAGCAGTGCCGGGACAGGGTTCGGCTACACCTTC. Its translation is CASSAGTGFGYTF. The chain carries TRBV6-4 and TRBJ1-2; the match to TRBD1 covers 9 bases. The V segment lost 4 bases and the J segment 8 bases; nucleotides outside the gene matches: 5. The CDR3 consists of 13 residues. Germline CDR1 and CDR2: MRHNA and SNTAGT.